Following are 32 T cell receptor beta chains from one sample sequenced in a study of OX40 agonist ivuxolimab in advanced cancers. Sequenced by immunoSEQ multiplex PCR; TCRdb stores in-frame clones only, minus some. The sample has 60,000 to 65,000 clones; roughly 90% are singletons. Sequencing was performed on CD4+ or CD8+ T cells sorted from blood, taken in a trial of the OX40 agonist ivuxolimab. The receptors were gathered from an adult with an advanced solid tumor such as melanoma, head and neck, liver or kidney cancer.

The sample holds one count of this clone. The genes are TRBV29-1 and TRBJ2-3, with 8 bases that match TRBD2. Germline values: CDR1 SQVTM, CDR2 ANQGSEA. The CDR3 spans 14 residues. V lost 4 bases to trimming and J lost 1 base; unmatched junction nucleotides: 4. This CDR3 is CSVVLREGTDTQYF. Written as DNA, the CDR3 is TGCAGCGTTGTTTTGCGGGAGGGCACAGATACGCAGTATTTT.

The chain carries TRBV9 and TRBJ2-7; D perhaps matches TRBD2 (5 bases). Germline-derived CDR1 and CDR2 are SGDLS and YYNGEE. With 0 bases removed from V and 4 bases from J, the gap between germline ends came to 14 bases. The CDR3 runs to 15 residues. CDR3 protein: CASSVGGVRSYEQYF. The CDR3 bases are TGTGCCAGCAGCGTAGGGGGAGTCAGGTCTTACGAGCAGTACTTC.

The CDR3, as DNA: TGCGCCAGCAGCTTGGCCCCGACAGGGTTATTATCCCAAGTAAAATCCTATGGCTACACCTTC. Protein: CASSLAPTGLLSQVKSYGYTF. The V call is TRBV5-1, the J call TRBJ1-2; 7 nucleotides agree with TRBD1. The CDR3 sequence is 21 residues long. With V trimmed by 0 bases and J by 4 bases, 24 bases remained unmatched. Germline CDR1 reads SGHRS; CDR2 reads YFSETQ.

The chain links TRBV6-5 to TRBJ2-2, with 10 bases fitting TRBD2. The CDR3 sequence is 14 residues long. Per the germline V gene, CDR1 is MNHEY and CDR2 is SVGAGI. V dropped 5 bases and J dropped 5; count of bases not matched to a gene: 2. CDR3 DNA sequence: TGTGCCAGCAGTCGACTAGCGGGTACCGGGGAGCTGTTTTTT. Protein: CASSRLAGTGELFF.

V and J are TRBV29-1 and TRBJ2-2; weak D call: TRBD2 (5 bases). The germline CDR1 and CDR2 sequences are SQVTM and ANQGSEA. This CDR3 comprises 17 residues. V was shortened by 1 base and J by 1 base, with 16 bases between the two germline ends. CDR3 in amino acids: CSVEAGIEGRNTGELFF. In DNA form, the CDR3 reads TGCAGCGTTGAAGCTGGGATTGAGGGCCGGAACACCGGGGAGCTGTTTTTT.

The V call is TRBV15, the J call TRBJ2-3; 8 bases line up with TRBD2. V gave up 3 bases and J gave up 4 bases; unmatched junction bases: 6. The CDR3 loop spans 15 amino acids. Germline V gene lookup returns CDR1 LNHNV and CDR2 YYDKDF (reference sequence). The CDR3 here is CATSSSGMVADTQYF. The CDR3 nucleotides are TGTGCCACCAGCAGTAGCGGGATGGTGGCAGATACGCAGTATTTT.

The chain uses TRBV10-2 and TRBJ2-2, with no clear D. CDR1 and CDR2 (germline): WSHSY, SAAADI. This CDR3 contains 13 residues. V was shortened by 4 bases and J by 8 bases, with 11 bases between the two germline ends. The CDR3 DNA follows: TGCGCCAGCAGTGTTCCCCAGGCAGGGGAGCTGTTTTTT. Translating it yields CASSVPQAGELFF.

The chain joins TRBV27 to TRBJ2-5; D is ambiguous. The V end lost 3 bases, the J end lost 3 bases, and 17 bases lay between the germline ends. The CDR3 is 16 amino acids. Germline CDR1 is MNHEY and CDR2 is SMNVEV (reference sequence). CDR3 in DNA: TGTGCCAGCAGTTTTCTGGCTTCCTTAGGGAAAGAGACCCAGTACTTC. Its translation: CASSFLASLGKETQYF.

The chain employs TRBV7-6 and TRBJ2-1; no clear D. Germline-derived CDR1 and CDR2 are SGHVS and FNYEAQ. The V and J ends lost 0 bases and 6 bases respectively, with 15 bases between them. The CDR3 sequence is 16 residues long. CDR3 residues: CASSLALAIVSNEQFF. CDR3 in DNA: TGTGCCAGCAGCTTAGCTTTGGCAATTGTTAGCAATGAGCAGTTCTTC.

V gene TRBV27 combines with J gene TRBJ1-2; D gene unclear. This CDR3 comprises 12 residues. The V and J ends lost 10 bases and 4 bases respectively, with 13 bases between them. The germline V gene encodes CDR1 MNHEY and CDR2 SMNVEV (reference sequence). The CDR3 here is CATKTEPYGYTF. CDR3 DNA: TGTGCCACCAAAACAGAGCCCTATGGCTACACCTTC.

CDR3 sequence reads: CASSMTGDQPQHF. CDR3 sequence (DNA): TGTGCCAGTAGTATGACAGGGGATCAGCCCCAGCATTTT. The chain joins TRBV19 to TRBJ1-5, with 8 bases matching TRBD1. Germline CDR1 and CDR2: LNHDA and SQIVND (reference sequence). The CDR3 consists of 13 residues. Losses at the gene ends were 3 bases for V and 5 bases for J; bases not matched to a gene: 0.

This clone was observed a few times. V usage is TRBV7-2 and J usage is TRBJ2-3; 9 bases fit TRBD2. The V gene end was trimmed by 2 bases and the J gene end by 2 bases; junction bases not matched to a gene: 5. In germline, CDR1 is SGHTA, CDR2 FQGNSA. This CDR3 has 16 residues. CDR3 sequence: CASSLRLAGNTDTQYF. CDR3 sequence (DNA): TGTGCCAGCAGCTTAAGGCTAGCGGGAAACACAGATACGCAGTATTTT.

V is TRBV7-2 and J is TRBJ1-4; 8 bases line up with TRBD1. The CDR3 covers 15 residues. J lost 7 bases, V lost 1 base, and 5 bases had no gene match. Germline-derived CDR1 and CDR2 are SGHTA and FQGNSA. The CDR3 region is CASSLGTGTLEKLFF. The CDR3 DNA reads TGTGCCAGCAGCTTAGGGACAGGGACTCTTGAAAAACTGTTTTTT.

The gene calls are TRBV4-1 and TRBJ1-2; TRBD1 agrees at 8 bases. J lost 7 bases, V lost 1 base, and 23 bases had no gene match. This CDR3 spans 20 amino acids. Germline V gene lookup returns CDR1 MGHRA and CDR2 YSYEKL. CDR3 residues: CASSQAPRSYQGALSGGYTF. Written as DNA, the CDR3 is TGCGCCAGCAGCCAAGCGCCGCGGAGCTACCAGGGGGCCCTATCGGGTGGCTACACCTTC.

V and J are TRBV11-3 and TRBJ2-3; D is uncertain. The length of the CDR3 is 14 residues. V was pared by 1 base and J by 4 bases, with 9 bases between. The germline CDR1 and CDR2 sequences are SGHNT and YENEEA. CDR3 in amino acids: CASSLVASSDTQYF. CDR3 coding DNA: TGTGCCAGCAGCTTAGTGGCTAGTTCAGATACGCAGTATTTT.

CDR3 DNA sequence: TGTGCCAGCAGCTTTTCTCCAGGGTTGTTGAACACCGGGGAGCTGTTTTTT. Its translation: CASSFSPGLLNTGELFF. The V call is TRBV11-3, the J call TRBJ2-2; tentative D call: TRBD1 (5 bases). Germline V gives CDR1 SGHNT, CDR2 YENEEA. CDR3 length equals 17 residues. Trimming took off 3 bases at V and 1 base at J, with 15 bases between the two ends.

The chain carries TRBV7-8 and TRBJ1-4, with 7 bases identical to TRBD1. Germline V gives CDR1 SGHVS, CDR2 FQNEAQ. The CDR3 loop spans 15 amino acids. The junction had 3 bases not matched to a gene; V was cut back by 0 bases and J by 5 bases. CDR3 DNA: TGTGCCAGCAGCTTAGCAGGGGGCGAAAATGAAAAACTGTTTTTT. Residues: CASSLAGGENEKLFF. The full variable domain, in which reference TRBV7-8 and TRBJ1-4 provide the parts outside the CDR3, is GAGVSQSPRYKVAKRGQDVALRCDPISGHVSLFWYQQALGQGPEFLTYFQNEAQLDKSGLPSDRFFAERPEGSVSTLKIQRTQQEDSAVYLCASSLAGGENEKLFFGSGTQLSVL.

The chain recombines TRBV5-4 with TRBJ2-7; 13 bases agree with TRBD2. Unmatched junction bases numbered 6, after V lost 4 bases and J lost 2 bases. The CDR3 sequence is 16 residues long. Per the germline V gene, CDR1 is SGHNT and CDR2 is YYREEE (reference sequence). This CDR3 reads CASSPGLAGPPYEQYF. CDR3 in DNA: TGTGCCAGCAGCCCGGGACTAGCGGGACCCCCCTACGAGCAGTACTTC.

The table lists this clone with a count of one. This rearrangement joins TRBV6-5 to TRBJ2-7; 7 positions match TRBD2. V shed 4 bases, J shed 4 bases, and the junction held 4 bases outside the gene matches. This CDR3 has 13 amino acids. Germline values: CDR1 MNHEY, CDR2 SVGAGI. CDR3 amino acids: CASSWGGWYEQYF. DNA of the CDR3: TGTGCCAGCAGTTGGGGGGGGTGGTACGAGCAGTACTTC.

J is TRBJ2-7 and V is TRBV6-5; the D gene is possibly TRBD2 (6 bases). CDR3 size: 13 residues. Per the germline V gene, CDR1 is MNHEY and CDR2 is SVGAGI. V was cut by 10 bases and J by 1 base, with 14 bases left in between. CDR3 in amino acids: CATRGTASYEQYF. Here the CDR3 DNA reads TGTGCCACTCGGGGGACCGCATCCTACGAGCAGTACTTC.

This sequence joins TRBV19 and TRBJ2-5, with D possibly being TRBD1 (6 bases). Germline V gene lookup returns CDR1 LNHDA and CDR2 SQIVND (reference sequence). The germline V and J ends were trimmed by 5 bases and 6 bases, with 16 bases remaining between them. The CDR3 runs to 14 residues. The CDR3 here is CASSARTGRQTQYF. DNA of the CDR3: TGTGCCAGTAGTGCAAGAACAGGGCGGCAGACCCAGTACTTC. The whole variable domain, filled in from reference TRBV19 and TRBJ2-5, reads DGGITQSPKYLFRKEGQNVTLSCEQNLNHDAMYWYRQDPGQGLRLIYYSQIVNDFQKGDIAEGYSVSREKKESFPLTVTSAQKNPTAFYLCASSARTGRQTQYFGPGTRLLVL.

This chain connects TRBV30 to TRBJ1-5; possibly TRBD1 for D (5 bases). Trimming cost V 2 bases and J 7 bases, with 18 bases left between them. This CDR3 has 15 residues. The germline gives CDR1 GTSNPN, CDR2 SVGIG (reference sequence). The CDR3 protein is CAWSSRGGVGQPQHF. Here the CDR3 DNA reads TGTGCCTGGAGTAGCCGTGGGGGGGTCGGCCAGCCCCAGCATTTT.

CDR3 in amino acids: CASSAAVSQGREQYF. The CDR3 DNA is TGTGCCAGCAGCGCTGCGGTGTCACAGGGACGCGAGCAGTACTTC. This chain uses TRBV5-5 with TRBJ2-7; a weak D match, TRBD1 (6 bases). Germline V gene lookup returns CDR1 SGHKS and CDR2 YYEKEE (reference sequence). The V end was cut by 4 bases, the J end by 6 bases, with 20 bases between. The CDR3 is 15 amino acids. Full variable domain (rest looked up from reference TRBV5-5 and TRBJ2-7): DAGVTQSPTHLIKTRGQQVTLRCSPISGHKSVSWYQQVLGQGPQFIFQYYEKEERGRGNFPDRFSARQFPNYSSELNVNALLLGDSALYLCASSAAVSQGREQYFGPGTRLTVT.

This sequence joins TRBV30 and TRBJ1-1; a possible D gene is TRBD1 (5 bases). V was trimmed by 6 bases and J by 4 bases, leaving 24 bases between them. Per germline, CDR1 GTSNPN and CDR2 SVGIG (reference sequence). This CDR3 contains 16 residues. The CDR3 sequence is CACTAAMGRYGTEAFF. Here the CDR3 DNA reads TGTGCCTGTACCGCAGCAATGGGGCGGTATGGCACTGAAGCTTTCTTT.

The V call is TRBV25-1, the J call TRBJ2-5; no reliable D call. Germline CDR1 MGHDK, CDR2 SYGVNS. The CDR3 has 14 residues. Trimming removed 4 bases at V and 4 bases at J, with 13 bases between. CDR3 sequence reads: CASSVEWGGETQYF. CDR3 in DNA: TGTGCCAGCAGTGTAGAGTGGGGTGGAGAGACCCAGTACTTC.

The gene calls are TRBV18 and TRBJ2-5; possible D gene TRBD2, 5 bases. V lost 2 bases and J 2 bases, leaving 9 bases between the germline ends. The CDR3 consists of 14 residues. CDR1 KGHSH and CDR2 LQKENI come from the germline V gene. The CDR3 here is CASSPEGSQETQYF. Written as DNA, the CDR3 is TGTGCCAGCTCACCAGAGGGTAGTCAAGAGACCCAGTACTTC.

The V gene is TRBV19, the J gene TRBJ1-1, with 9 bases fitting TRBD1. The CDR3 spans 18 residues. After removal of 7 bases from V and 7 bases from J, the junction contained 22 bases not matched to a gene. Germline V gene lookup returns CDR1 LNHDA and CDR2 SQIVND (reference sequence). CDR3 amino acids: CASISTALGQGGNIEAFF. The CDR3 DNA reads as TGTGCCAGTATTTCCACCGCCCTGGGACAGGGTGGTAATATTGAAGCTTTCTTT.

The CDR3: CASSLAGTGGRYEQYF. CDR3 coding DNA: TGTGCCAGCAGCTTGGCGGGGACAGGGGGCCGCTACGAGCAGTACTTC. The rearrangement joins TRBV5-4 to TRBJ2-7; 12 nucleotides line up with TRBD1. Germline V gene data show CDR1 as SGHNT and CDR2 as YYREEE (reference sequence). The CDR3 contains 16 residues. The V and J ends lost 0 bases and 3 bases, in that order; junction bases with no gene match: 4.

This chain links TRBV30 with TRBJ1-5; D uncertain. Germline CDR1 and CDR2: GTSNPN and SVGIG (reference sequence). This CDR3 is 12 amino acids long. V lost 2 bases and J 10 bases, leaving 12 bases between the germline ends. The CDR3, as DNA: TGTGCCTGGAGTTCCACAATCAGCCCCCAGCATTTT. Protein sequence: CAWSSTISPQHF.

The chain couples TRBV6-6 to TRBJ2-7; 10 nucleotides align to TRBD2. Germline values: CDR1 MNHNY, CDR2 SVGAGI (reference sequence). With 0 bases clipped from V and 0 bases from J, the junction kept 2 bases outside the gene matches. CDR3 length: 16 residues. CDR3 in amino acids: CASSYSSGRISYEQYF. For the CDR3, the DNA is TGTGCCAGCAGTTACTCTAGCGGGAGGATCTCCTACGAGCAGTACTTC.

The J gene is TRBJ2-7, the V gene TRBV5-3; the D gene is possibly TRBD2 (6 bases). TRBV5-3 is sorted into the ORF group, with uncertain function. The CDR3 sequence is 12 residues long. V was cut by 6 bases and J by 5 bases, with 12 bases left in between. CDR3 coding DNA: TGTGCCAGAATAGGAGGGAGGAACGAGCAGTACTTC. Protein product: CARIGGRNEQYF.

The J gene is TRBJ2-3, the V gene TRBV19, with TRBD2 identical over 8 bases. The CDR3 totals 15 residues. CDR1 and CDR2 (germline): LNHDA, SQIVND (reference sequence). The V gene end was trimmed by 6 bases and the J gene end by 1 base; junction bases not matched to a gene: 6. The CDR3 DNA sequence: TGTGCCAGTAGCCGCCGGCGGGAGGGCACAGATACGCAGTATTTT. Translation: CASSRRREGTDTQYF.